The rows below give T cell receptor beta chains drawn from one sample of a study of CD8+CD57+ T cells in acquired aplastic anemia. From the reads, TCRdb called clonotypes with MiXCR, one entry per CDR3 protein. The sample shows about 150,000 distinct CDR3 sequences, about 52% of them seen only once. Material for sequencing was sorted CD4+, CD8+, or CD8+CD57+ T cells (not recorded which) from PBMCs. Receptor source: a human donor with aplastic anemia. Each CDR3 is given without its conserved first and last residue.

j_call v_call cdr3_aa
TRBJ2-3 TRBV19 ASSIGGDTDTQY
TRBJ2-1 TRBV24-1 ATSDLGQGKSYNEQF
TRBJ1-2 TRBV5-6 ASSTSGGDYGYT
TRBJ1-3 TRBV7-9 ASSSPTASGNTIY
TRBJ2-5 TRBV5-5 ASFANLQETQY
TRBJ1-6 TRBV4-1 ASSQVRGYNNSPLH
TRBJ1-1 TRBV6-5 ATLGLNTEAF
TRBJ2-2 TRBV7-9 ASVAPRSTGELF
TRBJ1-6 TRBV30 AWARDQSPLH
TRBJ2-3 TRBV7-8 ASSLVDGRTDTQY
TRBJ2-1 TRBV10-1 ASSGVGNEQF
TRBJ1-5 TRBV7-8 ASTLGTGEQPQH
TRBJ2-2 TRBV5-1 ASSLVGRITGELF
TRBJ2-2 TRBV24-1 ATSASLSNTGELF
TRBJ2-3 TRBV7-8 ASSALQGSADTQY
TRBJ1-3 TRBV12-3/TRBV12-4 ASSLRMPGFSGNTIY
TRBJ2-2 TRBV29-1 SVEARQGTIGELF
TRBJ1-6 TRBV20-1 SARTGTNSPLH